The 16 T cell receptor beta chains presented below share a single source sample, sequenced in a study of T cells expressing NK-cell markers. TCRdb re-called the 5' RACE reads and catalogs CDR3 proteins one per entry, DNA excluded. The repertoire table contains over 250,000 distinct CDR3 sequences. The sample consisted of blood T cells: a sorted CD56 or NKG2C T cell subset, CD4+ or CD8+ T cells, or bulk PBMC T cells (not recorded which). These receptors came from a woman aged 18-70 years in good health.

The chain links TRBV19 to TRBJ1-5. The CDR3 length is 16 residues. Germline CDR1 is LNHDA and CDR2 is SQIVND (reference sequence). The CDR3 sequence is CASSKGRMSSNQPQHF. Combining the CDR3 with reference TRBV19 and TRBJ1-5 gives the whole variable domain DGGITQSPKYLFRKEGQNVTLSCEQNLNHDAMYWYRQDPGQGLRLIYYSQIVNDFQKGDIAEGYSVSREKKESFPLTVTSAQKNPTAFYLCASSKGRMSSNQPQHFGDGTRLSIL.

The chain links TRBV11-3 to TRBJ2-3; there is no DNA to check the TCRdb D call of TRBD2. The CDR3 extends over 17 amino acids. CDR1 is SGHNT and CDR2 is YENEEA in the germline V gene. The CDR3 protein is CASSLGGGAQVADTQYF.

This chain uses TRBV21-1 with TRBJ2-5. TRBV21-1 has pseudogene status. CDR3 length: 14 amino acids. The CDR3 reads CASSKGVVRETQYF.

This sequence joins TRBV19 and TRBJ2-3; TCRdb designates TRBD1, a call that cannot be tested without DNA. The germline CDR1 and CDR2 sequences are LNHDA and SQIVND (reference sequence). The CDR3 length is 14 residues. The CDR3 protein is CATRARGKGDTQYF.

The chain carries TRBV29-1 and TRBJ2-3; no DNA is available, so the TRBD1 call from TCRdb remains unchecked. This CDR3 contains 13 residues. The germline V gene has CDR1 SQVTM and CDR2 ANQGSEA. The CDR3 loop is CSVAGRVTDTQYF.

The V call is TRBV18, the J call TRBJ1-1. The length of the CDR3 is 15 residues. The germline V gene encodes CDR1 KGHSH and CDR2 LQKENI. The CDR3 loop reads CASSPGISQNTEAFF.

This sequence joins TRBV6-1 and TRBJ2-1. The CDR3 has 13 residues. Germline V gene lookup returns CDR1 MNHNS and CDR2 SASEGT. The CDR3 spells CASSEVRYNEQFF.

Here the CDR3 reads CASSATGADQPQHF. The V gene is TRBV12-3 or TRBV12-4, the J gene TRBJ1-5; the D call from TCRdb, TRBD1, cannot be confirmed without DNA. The CDR3 contains 14 residues.

This rearrangement joins TRBV12-3 or TRBV12-4 to TRBJ2-1. This CDR3 region has 14 residues. The CDR3 sequence is CASSAWGTHNEQFF.

The CDR3 reads CATYRGTQSSYNEQFF. The rearrangement uses TRBV10-3 and TRBJ2-1. Germline V gene sequence: CDR1 ENHRY, CDR2 SYGVKD. There are 16 residues in the CDR3.

V gene TRBV20-1 combines with J gene TRBJ2-2; TCRdb designates TRBD1, a call that cannot be tested without DNA. Looked up from germline, CDR1 is DFQATT and CDR2 is SNEGSKA (reference sequence). This CDR3 has 14 residues. The chain's CDR3 is CSASGTSNTGELFF.

V is TRBV9 and J is TRBJ2-2; TCRdb outputs TRBD2, but without DNA this stays unchecked. Germline V gene sequence: CDR1 SGDLS, CDR2 YYNGEE. There are 16 residues in the CDR3. The CDR3 here is CASSLSGAPYTGELFF. Looking up the rest from reference TRBV9 and TRBJ2-2 gives the full variable domain: DSGVTQTPKHLITATGQRVTLRCSPRSGDLSVYWYQQSLDQGLQFLIQYYNGEERAKGNILERFSAQQFPDLHSELNLSSLELGDSALYFCASSLSGAPYTGELFFGEGSRLTVL.

The V call is TRBV25-1, the J call TRBJ1-4; TCRdb lists TRBD1, though no DNA is available to test this call. CDR1 and CDR2 from the germline V gene are MGHDK and SYGVNS. This CDR3 has 15 amino acids. This CDR3 reads CASSQGFRADEKLFF.

V is TRBV7-2 and J is TRBJ1-1. The CDR3 is made up of 14 amino acids. Germline CDR1 SGHTA, CDR2 FQGNSA. The CDR3 loop is CASSPQVGNTEAFF.

The chain couples TRBV5-5 to TRBJ2-1. Germline V gives CDR1 SGHKS, CDR2 YYEKEE (reference sequence). The CDR3 runs to 13 residues. The CDR3 spells CASSLAYYNEQFF.

J is TRBJ2-2 and V is TRBV5-1. Germline loops: CDR1 SGHRS, CDR2 YFSETQ. The CDR3 is 15 amino acids. This CDR3 reads CASSLRQMDTGELFF. Supplemented by reference TRBV5-1 and TRBJ2-2, the full variable domain reads KAGVTQTPRYLIKTRGQQVTLSCSPISGHRSVSWYQQTPGQGLQFLFEYFSETQRNKGNFPGRFSGRQFSNSRSEMNVSTLELGDSALYLCASSLRQMDTGELFFGEGSRLTVL.